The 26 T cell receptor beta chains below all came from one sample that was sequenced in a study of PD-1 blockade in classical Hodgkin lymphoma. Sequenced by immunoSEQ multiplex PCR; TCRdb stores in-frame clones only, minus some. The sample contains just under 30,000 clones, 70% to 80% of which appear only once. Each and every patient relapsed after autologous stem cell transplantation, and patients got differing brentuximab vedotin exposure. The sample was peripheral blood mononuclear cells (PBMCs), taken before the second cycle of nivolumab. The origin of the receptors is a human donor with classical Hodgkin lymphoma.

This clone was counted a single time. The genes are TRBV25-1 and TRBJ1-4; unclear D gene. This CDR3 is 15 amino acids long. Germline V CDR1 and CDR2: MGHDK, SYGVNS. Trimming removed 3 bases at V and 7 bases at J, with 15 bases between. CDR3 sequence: CASSEAGRVTEKLFF. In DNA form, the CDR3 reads TGTGCCAGCAGTGAGGCGGGCCGCGTGACTGAAAAACTGTTTTTT.

CDR3: CASSAVGASTEAFF. The CDR3 bases are TGTGCCAGCAGCGCCGTGGGTGCGAGCACTGAAGCTTTCTTT. The chain employs TRBV6-1 and TRBJ1-1; unclear D gene. From germline, CDR1 is MNHNS and CDR2 SASEGT. The ends were cut back, 6 bases at V and 4 bases at J, with 15 bases in the middle. The CDR3 length is 14 residues.

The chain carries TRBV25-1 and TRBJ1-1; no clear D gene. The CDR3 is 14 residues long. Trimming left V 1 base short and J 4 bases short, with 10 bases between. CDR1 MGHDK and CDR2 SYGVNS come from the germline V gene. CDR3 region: CASSELQHGTEAFF. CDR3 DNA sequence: TGTGCCAGCAGTGAATTACAACACGGCACTGAAGCTTTCTTT.

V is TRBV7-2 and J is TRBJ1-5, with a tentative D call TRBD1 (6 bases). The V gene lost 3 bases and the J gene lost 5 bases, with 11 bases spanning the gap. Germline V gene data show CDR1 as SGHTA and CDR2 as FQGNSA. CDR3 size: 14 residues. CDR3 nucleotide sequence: TGTGCCAGCAGCTTGTTGGGGGGCGATCAGCCCCAGCATTTT. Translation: CASSLLGGDQPQHF.

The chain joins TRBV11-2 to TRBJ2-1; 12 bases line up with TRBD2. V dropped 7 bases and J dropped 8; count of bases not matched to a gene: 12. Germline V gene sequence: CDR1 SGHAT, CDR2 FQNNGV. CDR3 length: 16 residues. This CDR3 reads CASTSSGGASEDEQFF. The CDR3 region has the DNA TGTGCCAGCACATCTAGCGGGGGGGCCTCTGAGGATGAGCAGTTCTTC.

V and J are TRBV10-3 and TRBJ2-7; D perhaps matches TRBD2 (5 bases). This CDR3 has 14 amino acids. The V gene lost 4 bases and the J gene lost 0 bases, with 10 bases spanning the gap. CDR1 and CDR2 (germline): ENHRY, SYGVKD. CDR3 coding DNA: TGTGCCATCAGTGGCCAAGCGGACTCCTACGAGCAGTACTTC. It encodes CAISGQADSYEQYF.

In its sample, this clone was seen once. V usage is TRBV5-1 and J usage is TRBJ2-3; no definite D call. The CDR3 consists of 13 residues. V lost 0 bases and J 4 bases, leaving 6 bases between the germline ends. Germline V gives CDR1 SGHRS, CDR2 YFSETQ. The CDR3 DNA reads TGCGCCAGCAGCTTGGGCCAAGCAGATACGCAGTATTTT. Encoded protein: CASSLGQADTQYF.

As DNA, the CDR3 is TGTGCCAGCGGATTCAACACAGGGGTTACTGAAGCTTTCTTT. Protein product: CASGFNTGVTEAFF. The gene calls are TRBV28 and TRBJ1-1; 7 bases align to TRBD1. CDR3 length: 14 residues. The V gene's germline CDR1 is MDHEN and CDR2 SYDVKM. Trimming removed 8 bases from V and 5 bases from J; junction bases left unmatched: 11.

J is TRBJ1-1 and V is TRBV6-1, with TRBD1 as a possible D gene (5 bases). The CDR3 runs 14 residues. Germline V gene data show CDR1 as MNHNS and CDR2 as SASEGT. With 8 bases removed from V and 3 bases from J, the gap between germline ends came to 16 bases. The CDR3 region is CASGWWRGYTEAFF. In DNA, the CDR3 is TGTGCCAGCGGGTGGTGGAGGGGCTACACTGAAGCTTTCTTT.

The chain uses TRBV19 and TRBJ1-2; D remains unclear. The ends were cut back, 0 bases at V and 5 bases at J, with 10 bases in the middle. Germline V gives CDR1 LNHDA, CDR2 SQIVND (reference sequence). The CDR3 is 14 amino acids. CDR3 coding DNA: TGTGCCAGTAGTATAGACAGCACCATTTATGGCTACACCTTC. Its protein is CASSIDSTIYGYTF.

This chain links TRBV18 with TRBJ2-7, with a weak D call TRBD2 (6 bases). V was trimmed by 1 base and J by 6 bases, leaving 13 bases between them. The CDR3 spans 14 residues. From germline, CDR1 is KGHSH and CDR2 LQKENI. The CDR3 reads CASSPQGGESEQYF. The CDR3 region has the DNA TGTGCCAGCTCACCACAAGGCGGGGAGAGCGAGCAGTACTTC.

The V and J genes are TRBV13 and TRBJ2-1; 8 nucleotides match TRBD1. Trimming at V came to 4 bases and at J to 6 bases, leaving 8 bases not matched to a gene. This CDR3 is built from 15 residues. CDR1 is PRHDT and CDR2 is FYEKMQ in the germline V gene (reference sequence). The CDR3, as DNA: TGTGCCAGCAGCTCCGGACAGGGCACCACCAATGAGCAGTTCTTC. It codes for CASSSGQGTTNEQFF.

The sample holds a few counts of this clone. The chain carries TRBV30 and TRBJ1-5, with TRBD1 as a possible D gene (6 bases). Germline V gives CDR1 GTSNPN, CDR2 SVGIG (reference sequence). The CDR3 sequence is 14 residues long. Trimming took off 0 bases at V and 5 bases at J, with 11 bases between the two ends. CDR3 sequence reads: CAWSVTGGYQPQHF. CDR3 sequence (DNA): TGTGCCTGGAGTGTAACGGGGGGCTATCAGCCCCAGCATTTT.

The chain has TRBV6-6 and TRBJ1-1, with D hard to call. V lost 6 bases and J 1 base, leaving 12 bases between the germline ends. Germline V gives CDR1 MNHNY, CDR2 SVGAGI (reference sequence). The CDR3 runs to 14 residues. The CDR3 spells CASSSRVGNTEAFF. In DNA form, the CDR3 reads TGTGCCAGCAGCTCTCGCGTGGGGAACACTGAAGCTTTCTTT.

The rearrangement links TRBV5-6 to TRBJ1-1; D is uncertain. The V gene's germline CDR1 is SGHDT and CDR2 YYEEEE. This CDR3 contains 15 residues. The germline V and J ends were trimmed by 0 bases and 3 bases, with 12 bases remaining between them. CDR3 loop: CASSLGPPRDTEAFF. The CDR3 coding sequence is TGTGCCAGCAGCTTGGGGCCTCCGCGGGACACTGAAGCTTTCTTT.

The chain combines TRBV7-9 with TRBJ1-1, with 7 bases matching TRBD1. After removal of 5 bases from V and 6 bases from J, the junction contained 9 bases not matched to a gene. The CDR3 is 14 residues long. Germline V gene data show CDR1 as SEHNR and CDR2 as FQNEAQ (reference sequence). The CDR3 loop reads CASSGDSRAAEAFF. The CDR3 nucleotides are TGTGCCAGCAGCGGGGACAGTAGGGCGGCTGAAGCTTTCTTT.

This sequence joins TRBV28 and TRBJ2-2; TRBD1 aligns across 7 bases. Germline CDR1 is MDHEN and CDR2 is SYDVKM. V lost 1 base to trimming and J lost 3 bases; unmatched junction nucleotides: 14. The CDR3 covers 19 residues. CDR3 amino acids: CASSLYFIFRDSHTGELFF. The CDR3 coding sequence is TGTGCCAGCAGTTTATATTTCATTTTCCGGGACAGTCACACCGGGGAGCTGTTTTTT.

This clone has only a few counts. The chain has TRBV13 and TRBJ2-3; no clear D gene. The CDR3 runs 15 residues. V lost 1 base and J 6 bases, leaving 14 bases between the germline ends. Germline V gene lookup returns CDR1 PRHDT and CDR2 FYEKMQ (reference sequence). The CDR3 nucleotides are TGTGCCAGCAGCTTAGAAAGGGCTCCTCCGGATACGCAGTATTTT. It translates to CASSLERAPPDTQYF.

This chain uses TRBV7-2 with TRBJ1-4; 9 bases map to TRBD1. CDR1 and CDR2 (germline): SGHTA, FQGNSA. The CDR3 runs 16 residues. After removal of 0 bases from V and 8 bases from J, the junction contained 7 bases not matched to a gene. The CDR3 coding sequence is TGTGCCAGCAGCTTAGCGGGTACAGGGGGCGCCGAAAAACTGTTTTTT. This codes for CASSLAGTGGAEKLFF.

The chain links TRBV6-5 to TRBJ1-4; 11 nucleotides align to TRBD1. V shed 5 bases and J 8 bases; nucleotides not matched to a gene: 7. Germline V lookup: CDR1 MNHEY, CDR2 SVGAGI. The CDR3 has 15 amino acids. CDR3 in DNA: TGTGCCAGCAGTAGGGGGACAGGGGGGAAGGAAAAACTGTTTTTT. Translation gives CASSRGTGGKEKLFF.

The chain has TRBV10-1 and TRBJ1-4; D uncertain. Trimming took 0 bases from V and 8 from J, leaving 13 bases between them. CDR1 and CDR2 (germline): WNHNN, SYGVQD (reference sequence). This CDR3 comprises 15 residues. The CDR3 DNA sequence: TGCGCCAGCAGTGAGTCGTCGGGGAATGACGAAAAACTGTTTTTT. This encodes CASSESSGNDEKLFF.

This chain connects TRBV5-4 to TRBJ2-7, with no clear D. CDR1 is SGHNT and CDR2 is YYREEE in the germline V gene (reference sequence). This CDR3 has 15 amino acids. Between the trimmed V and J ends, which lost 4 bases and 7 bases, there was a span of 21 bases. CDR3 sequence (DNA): TGTGCCAGCAGCCCCACGGTGGGTTACCATCGGGAGCAGTACTTC. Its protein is CASSPTVGYHREQYF.

DNA for the CDR3: TGTGCCAGCAGTGAATCGGACAGGGTAAGCGCTGAAGCTTTCTTT. It specifies CASSESDRVSAEAFF. The V call is TRBV6-1, the J call TRBJ1-1; 8 bases are a match to TRBD1. This CDR3 contains 15 residues. Per the germline V gene, CDR1 is MNHNS and CDR2 is SASEGT. The V gene end was trimmed by 2 bases and the J gene end by 6 bases; junction bases not matched to a gene: 8.

CDR3 amino acids: CASSTPKGSASYEQYF. The DNA of the CDR3 is TGTGCCAGTAGTACCCCCAAAGGGTCGGCCTCCTACGAGCAGTACTTC. This rearrangement joins TRBV19 to TRBJ2-7, with D uncertain. The CDR3 loop spans 16 amino acids. The V end was cut by 4 bases, the J end by 0 bases, with 16 bases between. Germline lookup yields CDR1 LNHDA and CDR2 SQIVND (reference sequence).

Written as DNA, the CDR3 is TGTGCCAGCAGCTTTTCCGGGACTAGCGGGGGGACCGGGGAGCTGTTTTTT. Translation: CASSFSGTSGGTGELFF. This sequence joins TRBV7-3 and TRBJ2-2; TRBD2 matches 15 bases. CDR1 is SGHTA and CDR2 is FQGTGA in the germline V gene. Trimming at V came to 3 bases and at J to 5 bases, leaving 4 bases not matched to a gene. This CDR3 contains 17 residues.

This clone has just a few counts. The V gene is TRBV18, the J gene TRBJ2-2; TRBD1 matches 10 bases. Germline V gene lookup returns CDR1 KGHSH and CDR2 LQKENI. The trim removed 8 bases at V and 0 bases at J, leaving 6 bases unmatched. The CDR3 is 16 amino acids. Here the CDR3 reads CASADRGNANTGELFF. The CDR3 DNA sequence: TGTGCCAGCGCGGACAGGGGGAACGCGAACACCGGGGAGCTGTTTTTT.